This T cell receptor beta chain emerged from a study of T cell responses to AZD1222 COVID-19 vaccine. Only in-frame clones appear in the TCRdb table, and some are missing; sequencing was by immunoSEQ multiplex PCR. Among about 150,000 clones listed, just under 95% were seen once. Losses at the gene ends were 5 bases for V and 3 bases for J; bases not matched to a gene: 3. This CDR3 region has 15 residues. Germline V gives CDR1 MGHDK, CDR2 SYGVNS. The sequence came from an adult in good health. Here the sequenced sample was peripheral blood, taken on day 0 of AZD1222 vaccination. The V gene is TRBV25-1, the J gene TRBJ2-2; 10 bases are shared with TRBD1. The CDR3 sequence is CASSPGTGDTGELFF. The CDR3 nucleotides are TGTGCCAGCAGTCCAGGGACAGGGGACACCGGGGAGCTGTTTTTT.